Below, 14 T cell receptor beta chains from the same sample are listed, as sequenced in a study of blood T cells in healthy people across ages. Combining a sample-barcoded 5' primer with a J-beta primer mix, a second PCR ran for roughly 6 to 12 cycles. One entry per CDR3 protein results from TCRdb running MiXCR on the 5' RACE reads. The data show 720,000 or so distinct CDR3 sequences, 40% to 50% seen once. Sample: blood. Every receptor here comes from an elderly man in good health.

This clonotype has just a few counts. This chain joins TRBV27 and TRBJ1-6; no clear D gene. V was shortened by 3 bases and J by 3 bases, with 9 bases between the two germline ends. Germline values: CDR1 MNHEY, CDR2 SMNVEV (reference sequence). CDR3 length: 15 amino acids. The CDR3 DNA reads as TGTGCCAGCAGTTTCTTCCAGCGCTATAATTCACCCCTCCACTTT. This codes for CASSFFQRYNSPLHF.

The chain is built from TRBV20-1 and TRBJ1-1; D is ambiguous. Germline-derived CDR1 and CDR2 are DFQATT and SNEGSKA (reference sequence). The CDR3 covers 12 residues. Deletions cut 0 bases from V and 5 bases from J, with 7 bases between. For the CDR3, the DNA is TGCAGTGCTAGAGATCCCGGGACTGAAGCTTTCTTT. As protein: CSARDPGTEAFF.

The chain links TRBV28 to TRBJ1-1; 7 bases map to TRBD1. CDR3 length: 15 residues. Trimming took 3 bases from V and 2 from J; bases not matched to a gene: 6. CDR1 and CDR2 from the germline V gene are MDHEN and SYDVKM. The CDR3 DNA is TGTGCCAGCAGTTTTGGACAGGCTAGAAACACTGAAGCTTTCTTT. The encoded protein is CASSFGQARNTEAFF.

The CDR3 DNA sequence: TGCGCCAGCAGCCCCACTTGGGGGGGAGAGACCCAGTACTTC. This codes for CASSPTWGGETQYF. The chain is built from TRBV5-1 and TRBJ2-5; 7 bases are shared with TRBD2. CDR1 is SGHRS and CDR2 is YFSETQ in the germline V gene. CDR3 length equals 14 residues. V shed 4 bases and J 4 bases; nucleotides not matched to a gene: 7. Drawing the rest from reference TRBV5-1 and TRBJ2-5, the complete variable domain is KAGVTQTPRYLIKTRGQQVTLSCSPISGHRSVSWYQQTPGQGLQFLFEYFSETQRNKGNFPGRFSGRQFSNSRSEMNVSTLELGDSALYLCASSPTWGGETQYFGPGTRLLVL.

In this sample, this clonotype turned up a few times. The gene calls are TRBV20-1 and TRBJ2-5; TRBD2 matches at 10 bases. CDR3 length: 13 amino acids. V shed 6 bases and J 5 bases; nucleotides not matched to a gene: 6. CDR1 and CDR2 from the germline V gene are DFQATT and SNEGSKA (reference sequence). The CDR3 spells CSAEAGGPETQYF. DNA of the CDR3: TGCAGTGCAGAAGCGGGGGGGCCGGAGACCCAGTACTTC.

This clonotype was detected only a few times. The V call is TRBV6-2 or TRBV6-3, the J call TRBJ2-7; 7 bases fit TRBD2. Losses at the gene ends were 7 bases for V and 6 bases for J; bases not matched to a gene: 9. Germline V gives CDR1 MNHEY, CDR2 SVGEGT. The CDR3 totals 13 residues. This chain's CDR3 is CASKRDGKSEQYF. CDR3 sequence (DNA): TGTGCCAGCAAGCGGGACGGAAAATCCGAGCAGTACTTC.

In the case of this clonotype: One junction end does not reproduce the germline sequence, and a read error may be involved. The chain uses TRBV5-1 and TRBJ2-3; a weak D match, TRBD1 (5 bases). Germline loops: CDR1 SGHRS, CDR2 YFSETQ. The CDR3 is 13 amino acids. The CDR3 bases are TGCGCCTGCAGAACCGACAGTTCAGATACGCAGTATTTT. Translating it yields CACRTDSSDTQYF.

V gene TRBV7-3 combines with J gene TRBJ2-5; TRBD2 matches 7 bases. The CDR3 totals 16 residues. The ends lost 0 bases at V and 1 base at J; junction bases unmatched: 5. Germline CDR1 is SGHTA and CDR2 is FQGTGA. The CDR3 DNA follows: TGTGCCAGCAGCTTAACTGGGGCTAGCGGCCAAGAGACCCAGTACTTC. Amino acid sequence: CASSLTGASGQETQYF.

The chain has TRBV3-1 and TRBJ2-7; D is possibly TRBD1 (6 bases). Germline CDR1 LGHDT, CDR2 YNNKEL (reference sequence). CDR3 length equals 13 residues. V lost 0 bases and J 12 bases, leaving 15 bases between the germline ends. The CDR3 DNA reads as TGTGCCAGCAGCCAAGAAATGGGGGCTTGGCGGTACTTC. Amino acids: CASSQEMGAWRYF.

This clonotype was seen at least ten times. V gene TRBV6-2 or TRBV6-3 combines with J gene TRBJ2-5; 8 nucleotides match TRBD2. The CDR3 runs 17 residues. The J segment lost 2 bases and the V segment lost 4 bases, leaving 12 bases of the junction unmatched. CDR1 is MNHEY and CDR2 is SVGEGT in the germline V gene. The CDR3 protein is CASSSPRGTRGQETQYF. In DNA form, the CDR3 reads TGTGCCAGCAGTTCTCCTCGTGGGACTAGGGGACAAGAGACCCAGTACTTC.

The chain carries TRBV10-3 and TRBJ2-5; D gene uncertain. The V end was cut by 6 bases, the J end by 2 bases, with 16 bases between. This CDR3 comprises 15 residues. Germline V gene sequence: CDR1 ENHRY, CDR2 SYGVKD. CDR3 sequence (DNA): TGTGCCATCAGCCCCTCGGGCAGCCTACAAGAGACCCAGTACTTC. It specifies CAISPSGSLQETQYF.

This clonotype was recorded a few times. One base away lies a much larger clone, so this may be a sequencing read error. This chain connects TRBV7-2 to TRBJ1-2, with unresolved D. This CDR3 has 13 amino acids. Trimming took off 5 bases at V and 5 bases at J, with 12 bases between the two ends. The germline gives CDR1 SGHTA, CDR2 FQGNSA. CDR3 protein: CASSVGPEYGYTF. The CDR3 coding sequence is TGTGCCAGCAGCGTAGGGCCAGAATATGGCTACACCTTC.

This clonotype was recorded a few times. This sequence joins TRBV7-9 and TRBJ2-7, with 7 bases aligning to TRBD1. Germline CDR1 SEHNR, CDR2 FQNEAQ (reference sequence). Trimming at V came to 5 bases and at J to 3 bases, leaving 13 bases not matched to a gene. CDR3 length equals 16 residues. The CDR3 region has the DNA TGTGCCAGCAGCCCACGATCGACAGGGTCTGGCTACGAGCAGTACTTC. Translating it yields CASSPRSTGSGYEQYF.

This clonotype appeared a few times. The chain uses TRBV4-3 and TRBJ2-7, with 7 positions matching TRBD1. The germline V gene encodes CDR1 LGHNA and CDR2 YSLEER. This CDR3 region has 17 residues. J lost 1 base, V lost 0 bases, and 9 bases had no gene match. Here the CDR3 reads CASSQDQGGRGSYEQYF. For the CDR3, the DNA is TGCGCCAGCAGCCAAGATCAAGGGGGCAGGGGTTCCTACGAGCAGTACTTC.